The sequence of this T cell receptor beta chain was determined in a study of blood T cell repertoires in COVID-19. Whole-study context: T cells, B-cell-depleted T cells, or PBMCs provided the cDNA or gDNA that served as material.

Source study methods: Amplification of reference gene primers provided the estimated nucleated cell counts. Assay used: immunoSEQ multiplex PCR; TCRdb lists only in-frame clones, some missing. The V and J calls and the clone size are those of that table, but D and trimming were determined from the DNA. The sample yields some 200,000 clones, more than 65% seen once. The CDR3 length is 14 residues. The germline gives CDR1 KGHSH, CDR2 LQKENI. Trimming removed 5 bases at V and 3 bases at J, with 13 bases between. The V call is TRBV18, the J call TRBJ1-1; D remains unclear. The sequence derives from a woman aged 55-69 years with acute or convalescent COVID-19. Sequencing used peripheral blood. The CDR3: CASSVSKDYTEAFF. In DNA form, the CDR3 reads TGTGCCAGCTCAGTTTCTAAGGACTACACTGAAGCTTTCTTT.